This passage covers 8 T cell receptor beta chains from one sample sequenced in a study of cytomegalovirus exposure and HLA in healthy donors. Profiling relied on immunoSEQ multiplex PCR, and the TCRdb table lists in-frame clones only, not all of them. The sample yields about 180,000 clones, 85% seen once. Sequencing was carried out using PBMCs. The source of these receptors is a man aged 18 to 30 in good health and CMV-seropositive.

CDR3 sequence reads: CASSPGTALGETQYF. CDR3 in DNA: TGTGCCAGTAGTCCCGGGACAGCACTCGGGGAGACCCAGTACTTC. The V gene is TRBV19, the J gene TRBJ2-5; 7 positions match TRBD1. The CDR3 sequence is 15 residues long. The J segment lost 5 bases and the V segment lost 5 bases, leaving 11 bases of the junction unmatched. Looked up from germline, CDR1 is LNHDA and CDR2 is SQIVND (reference sequence).

The V call is TRBV6-5, the J call TRBJ2-7; the D gene is possibly TRBD2 (5 bases). Germline loops: CDR1 MNHEY, CDR2 SVGAGI. Deletions cut 7 bases from V and 4 bases from J, with 14 bases between. The CDR3 is made up of 13 amino acids. CDR3 amino acids: CASISPSGYEQYF. DNA of the CDR3: TGTGCCAGCATTAGTCCGAGCGGATACGAGCAGTACTTC.

For this clone: The same CDR3 arises from other DNA sequences in this sample as well. V and J are TRBV28 and TRBJ2-7; possibly TRBD1 for D (6 bases). The CDR3 contains 12 residues. CDR1 is MDHEN and CDR2 is SYDVKM in the germline V gene. Trimming removed 6 bases from V and 3 bases from J, with 9 bases in between. The CDR3 loop is CASSLGGYEQYF. CDR3 sequence (DNA): TGTGCCAGCAGCCTAGGGGGCTACGAGCAGTACTTC.

This clone was seen only a few times. The chain employs TRBV6-5 and TRBJ1-1; possibly TRBD1 for D (6 bases). The CDR3 runs to 13 residues. The germline V and J ends were trimmed by 5 bases and 1 base, with 8 bases remaining between them. The V gene's germline CDR1 is MNHEY and CDR2 SVGAGI. CDR3 nucleotide sequence: TGTGCCAGCAGTGAGACAGGGAACACTGAAGCTTTCTTT. Translating gives CASSETGNTEAFF.

J is TRBJ2-1 and V is TRBV28; 9 bases align to TRBD1. Germline loops: CDR1 MDHEN, CDR2 SYDVKM. The junction had 6 bases not matched to a gene; V was cut back by 6 bases and J by 6 bases. The CDR3 has 14 residues. The CDR3 region has the DNA TGTGCCAGCAGCCACGGACAGGGGAGCAATGAGCAGTTCTTC. Amino acid sequence: CASSHGQGSNEQFF.

The V and J genes are TRBV7-2 and TRBJ2-2; 10 bases map to TRBD2. The V gene end was trimmed by 4 bases and the J gene end by 0 bases; junction bases not matched to a gene: 5. The CDR3 extends over 17 amino acids. Germline CDR1 reads SGHTA; CDR2 reads FQGNSA. In DNA, the CDR3 is TGTGCCAGCAGCTATCGCCTAGCGGGGGCGAACACCGGGGAGCTGTTTTTT. Encoded protein: CASSYRLAGANTGELFF.

The V call is TRBV6-1, the J call TRBJ1-2; 7 bases align to TRBD1. Germline values: CDR1 MNHNS, CDR2 SASEGT. The V and J ends lost 6 bases and 4 bases, in that order; junction bases with no gene match: 11. This CDR3 spans 15 amino acids. The CDR3 bases are TGTGCCAGCAGCCGCCGGGACAGACCATCCTATGGCTACACCTTC. Amino acid sequence: CASSRRDRPSYGYTF.

This chain links TRBV7-8 with TRBJ1-5, with 10 bases aligning to TRBD1. The CDR3 is made up of 15 amino acids. J lost 6 bases, V lost 1 base, and 3 bases had no gene match. Germline loops: CDR1 SGHVS, CDR2 FQNEAQ. The CDR3: CASSLGQGAFQPQHF. For the CDR3, the DNA is TGTGCCAGCAGCTTAGGACAGGGGGCGTTTCAGCCCCAGCATTTT.